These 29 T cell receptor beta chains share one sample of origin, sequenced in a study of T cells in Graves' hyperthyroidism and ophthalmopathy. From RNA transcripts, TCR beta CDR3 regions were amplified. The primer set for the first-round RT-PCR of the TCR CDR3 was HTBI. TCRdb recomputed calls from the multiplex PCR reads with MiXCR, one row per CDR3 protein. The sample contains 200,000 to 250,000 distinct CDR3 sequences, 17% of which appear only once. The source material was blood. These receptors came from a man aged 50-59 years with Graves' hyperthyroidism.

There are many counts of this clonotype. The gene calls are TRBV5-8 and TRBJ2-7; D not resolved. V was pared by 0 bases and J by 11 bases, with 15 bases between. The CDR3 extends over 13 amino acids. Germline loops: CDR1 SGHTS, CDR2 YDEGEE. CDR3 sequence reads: CASSLAFLSGEYF. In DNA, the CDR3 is TGTGCCAGCAGCTTGGCCTTTTTGTCAGGCGAGTACTTC. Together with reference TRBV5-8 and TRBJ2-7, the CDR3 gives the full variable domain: EAGVTQSPTHLIKTRGQQATLRCSPISGHTSVYWYQQALGLGLQFLLWYDEGEERNRGNFPPRFSGRQFPNYSSELNVNALELEDSALYLCASSLAFLSGEYFGPGTRLTVT.

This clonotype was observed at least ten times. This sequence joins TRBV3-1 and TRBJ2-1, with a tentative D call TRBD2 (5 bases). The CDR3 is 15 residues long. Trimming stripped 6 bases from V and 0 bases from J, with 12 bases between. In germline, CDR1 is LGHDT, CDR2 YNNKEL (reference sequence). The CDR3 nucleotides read TGTGCCAGCAGGGCGCGGGCAAGCTCCTACAATGAGCAGTTCTTC. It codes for CASRARASSYNEQFF.

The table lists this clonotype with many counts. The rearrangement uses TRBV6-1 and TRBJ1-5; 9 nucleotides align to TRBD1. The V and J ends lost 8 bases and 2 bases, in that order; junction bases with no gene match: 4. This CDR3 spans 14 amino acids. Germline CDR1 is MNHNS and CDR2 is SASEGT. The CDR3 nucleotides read TGTGCCAGCGCGGACAGGGGCGGCAATCAGCCCCAGCATTTT. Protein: CASADRGGNQPQHF.

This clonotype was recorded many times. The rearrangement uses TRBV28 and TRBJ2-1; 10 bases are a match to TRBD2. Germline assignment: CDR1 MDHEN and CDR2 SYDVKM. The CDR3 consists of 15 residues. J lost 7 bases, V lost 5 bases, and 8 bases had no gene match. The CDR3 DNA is TGTGCCAGCAGTGGGAGCGGGAGGGCCCGGAATGAGCAGTTCTTC. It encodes CASSGSGRARNEQFF.

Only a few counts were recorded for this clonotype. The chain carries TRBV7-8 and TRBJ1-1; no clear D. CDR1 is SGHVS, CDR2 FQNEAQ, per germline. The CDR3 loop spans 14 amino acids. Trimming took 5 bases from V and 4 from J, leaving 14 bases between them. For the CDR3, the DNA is TGTGCCAGCAGCCGAGACGCGGTGGGCACTGAAGCTTTCTTT. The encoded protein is CASSRDAVGTEAFF.

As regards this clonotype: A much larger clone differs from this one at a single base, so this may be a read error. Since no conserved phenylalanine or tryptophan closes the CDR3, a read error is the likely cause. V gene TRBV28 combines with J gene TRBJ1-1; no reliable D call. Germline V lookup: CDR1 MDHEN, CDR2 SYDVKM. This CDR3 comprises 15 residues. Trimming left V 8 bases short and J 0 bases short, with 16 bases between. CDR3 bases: TGTGCCAGCGCGACCCCGGCTTACATGAACACTGAAGCTTTCCTT. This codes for CASATPAYMNTEAFL.

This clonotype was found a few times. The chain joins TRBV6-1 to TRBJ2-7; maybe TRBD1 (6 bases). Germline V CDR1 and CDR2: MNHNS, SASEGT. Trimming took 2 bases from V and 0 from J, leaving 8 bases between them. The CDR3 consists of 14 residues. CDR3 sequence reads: CASSEQGISYEQYF. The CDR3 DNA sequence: TGTGCCAGCAGTGAACAGGGGATCTCCTACGAGCAGTACTTC.

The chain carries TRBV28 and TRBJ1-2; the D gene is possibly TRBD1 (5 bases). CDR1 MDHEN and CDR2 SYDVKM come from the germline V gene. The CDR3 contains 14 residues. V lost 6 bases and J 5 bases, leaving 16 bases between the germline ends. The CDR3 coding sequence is TGTGCCAGCAGCCCCCCGCCCCGGGGGTATGGCTACACCTTC. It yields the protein CASSPPPRGYGYTF.

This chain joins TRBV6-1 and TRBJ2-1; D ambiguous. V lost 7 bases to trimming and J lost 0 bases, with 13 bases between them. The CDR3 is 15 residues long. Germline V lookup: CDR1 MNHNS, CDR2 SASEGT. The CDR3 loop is CASTAAGRSYNEQFF. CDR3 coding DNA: TGTGCCAGCACCGCCGCAGGACGCTCCTACAATGAGCAGTTCTTC.

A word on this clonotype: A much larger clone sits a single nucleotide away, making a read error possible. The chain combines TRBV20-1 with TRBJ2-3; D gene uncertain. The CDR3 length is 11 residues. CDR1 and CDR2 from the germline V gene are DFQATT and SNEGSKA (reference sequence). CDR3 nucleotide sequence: TGCGGCAGTGGGCACGCAGATACGCAGTATTTT. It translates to CGSGHADTQYF.

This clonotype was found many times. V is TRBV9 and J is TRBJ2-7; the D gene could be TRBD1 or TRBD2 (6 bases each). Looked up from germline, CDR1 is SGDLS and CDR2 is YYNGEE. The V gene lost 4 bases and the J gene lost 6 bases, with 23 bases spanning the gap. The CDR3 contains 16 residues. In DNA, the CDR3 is TGTGCCAGCAGCTCCCCGAAGGGGGGTGACTCTCTCGAGCAGTACTTC. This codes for CASSSPKGGDSLEQYF.

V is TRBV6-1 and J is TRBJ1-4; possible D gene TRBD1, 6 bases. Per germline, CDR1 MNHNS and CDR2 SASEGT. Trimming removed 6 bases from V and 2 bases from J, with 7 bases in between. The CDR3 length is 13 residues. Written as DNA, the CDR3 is TGTGCCAGCAGCGGACAGACTAATGAAAAACTGTTTTTT. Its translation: CASSGQTNEKLFF.

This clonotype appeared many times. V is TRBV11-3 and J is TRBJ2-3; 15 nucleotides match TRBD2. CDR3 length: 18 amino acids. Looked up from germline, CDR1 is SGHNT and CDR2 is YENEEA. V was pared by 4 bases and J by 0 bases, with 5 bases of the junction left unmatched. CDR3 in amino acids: CASSSGLAGGTSTDTQYF. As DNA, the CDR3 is TGTGCCAGCAGCTCGGGACTAGCGGGAGGAACTAGCACAGATACGCAGTATTTT.

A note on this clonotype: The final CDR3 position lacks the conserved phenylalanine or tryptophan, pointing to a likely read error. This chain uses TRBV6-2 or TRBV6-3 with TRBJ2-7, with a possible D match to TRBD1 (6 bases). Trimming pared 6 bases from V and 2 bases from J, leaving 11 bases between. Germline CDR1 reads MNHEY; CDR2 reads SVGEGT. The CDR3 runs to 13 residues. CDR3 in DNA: TGTGCCAGCAGCAGGACAGATACCTACGAGCAGTACCTC. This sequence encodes CASSRTDTYEQYL.

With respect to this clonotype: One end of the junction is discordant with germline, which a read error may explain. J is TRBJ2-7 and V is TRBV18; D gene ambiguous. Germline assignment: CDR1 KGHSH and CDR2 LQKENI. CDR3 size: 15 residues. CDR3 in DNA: TGTGCCAGCCCACCGTCGTGGGGAAATGAGAACGAGCAGTACTTC. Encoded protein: CASPPSWGNENEQYF.

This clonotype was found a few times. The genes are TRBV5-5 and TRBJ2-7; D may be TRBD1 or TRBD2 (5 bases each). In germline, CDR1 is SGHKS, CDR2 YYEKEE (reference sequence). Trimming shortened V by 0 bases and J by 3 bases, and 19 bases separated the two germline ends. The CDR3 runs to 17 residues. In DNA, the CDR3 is TGTGCCAGCAGCTTGGCTATGGGGGTCGGATGGAGCTACGAGCAGTACTTC. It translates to CASSLAMGVGWSYEQYF. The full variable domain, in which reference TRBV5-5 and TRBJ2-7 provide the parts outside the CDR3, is DAGVTQSPTHLIKTRGQQVTLRCSPISGHKSVSWYQQVLGQGPQFIFQYYEKEERGRGNFPDRFSARQFPNYSSELNVNALLLGDSALYLCASSLAMGVGWSYEQYFGPGTRLTVT.

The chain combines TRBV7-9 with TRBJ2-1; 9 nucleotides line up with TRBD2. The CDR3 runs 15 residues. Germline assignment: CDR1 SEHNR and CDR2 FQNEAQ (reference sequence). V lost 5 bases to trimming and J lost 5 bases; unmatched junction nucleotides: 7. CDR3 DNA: TGTGCCAGCAGCCCACCTAGCGGGATAAACAATGAGCAGTTCTTC. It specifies CASSPPSGINNEQFF.

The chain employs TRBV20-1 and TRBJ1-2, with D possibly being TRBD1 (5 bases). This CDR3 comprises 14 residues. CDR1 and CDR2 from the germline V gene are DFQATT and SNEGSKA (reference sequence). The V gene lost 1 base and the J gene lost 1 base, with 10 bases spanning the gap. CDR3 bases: TGCAGTGCTAGAGGGACAAGAAATAACTATGGCTACACCTTC. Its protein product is CSARGTRNNYGYTF.

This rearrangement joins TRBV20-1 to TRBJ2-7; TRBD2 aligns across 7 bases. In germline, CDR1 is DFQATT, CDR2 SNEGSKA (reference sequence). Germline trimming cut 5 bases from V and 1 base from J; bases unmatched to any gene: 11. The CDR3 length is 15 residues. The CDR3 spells CSAPRPGRQSYEQYF. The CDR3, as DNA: TGCAGTGCTCCCCGCCCCGGGAGGCAATCCTACGAGCAGTACTTC.

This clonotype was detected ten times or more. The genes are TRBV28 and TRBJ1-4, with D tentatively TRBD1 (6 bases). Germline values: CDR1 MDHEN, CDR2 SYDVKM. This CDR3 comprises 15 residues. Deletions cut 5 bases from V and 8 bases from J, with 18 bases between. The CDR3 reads CASSPYRDRSEKLFF. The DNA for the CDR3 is TGTGCCAGCAGTCCCTACCGAGACAGGTCCGAAAAACTGTTTTTT.

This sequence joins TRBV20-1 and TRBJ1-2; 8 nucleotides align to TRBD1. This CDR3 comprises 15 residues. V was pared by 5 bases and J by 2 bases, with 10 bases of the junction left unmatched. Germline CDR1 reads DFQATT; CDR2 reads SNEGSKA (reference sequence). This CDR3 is CSAPGPQGANYGYTF. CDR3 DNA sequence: TGCAGTGCTCCGGGCCCCCAGGGGGCCAACTATGGCTACACCTTC.

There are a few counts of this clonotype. CDR3 DNA sequence: TGCGCCAGTGGGAGCGAAATAAGCCCCAGCAATCAGCCCCAGCATTTT. The encoded protein is CASGSEISPSNQPQHF. The chain employs TRBV10-2 and TRBJ1-5; D not resolved. V lost 9 bases and J lost 1, with 19 bases in between. CDR3 length: 16 amino acids. Per germline, CDR1 WSHSY and CDR2 SAAADI.

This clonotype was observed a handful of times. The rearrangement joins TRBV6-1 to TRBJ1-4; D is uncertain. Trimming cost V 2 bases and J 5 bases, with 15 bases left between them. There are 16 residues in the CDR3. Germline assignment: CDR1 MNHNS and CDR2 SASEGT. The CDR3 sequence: CASSEYKEGWNEKLFF. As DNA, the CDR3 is TGTGCCAGCAGTGAATATAAAGAGGGTTGGAATGAAAAACTGTTTTTT.

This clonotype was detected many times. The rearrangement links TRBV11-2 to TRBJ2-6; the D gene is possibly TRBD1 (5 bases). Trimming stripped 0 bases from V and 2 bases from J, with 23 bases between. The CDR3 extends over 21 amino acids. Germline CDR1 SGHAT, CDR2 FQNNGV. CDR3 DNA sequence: TGTGCCAGCAGCTTAGATCGGGTAGGGGTCGCAACAAAACCTGGGGCCAACGTCCTGACTTTC. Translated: CASSLDRVGVATKPGANVLTF.

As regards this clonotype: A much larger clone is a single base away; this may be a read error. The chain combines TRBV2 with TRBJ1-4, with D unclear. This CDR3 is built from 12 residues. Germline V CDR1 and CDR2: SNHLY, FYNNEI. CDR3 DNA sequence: TGTGCCGGCAGGACAACTAATGAAAAACTGTTTTTT. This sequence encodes CAGRTTNEKLFF.

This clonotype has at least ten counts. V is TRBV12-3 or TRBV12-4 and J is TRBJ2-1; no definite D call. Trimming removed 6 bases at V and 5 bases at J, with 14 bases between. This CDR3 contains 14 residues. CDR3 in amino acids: CASSLNTGDNEQFF. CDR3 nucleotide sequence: TGTGCCAGCAGCCTCAATACCGGTGACAATGAGCAGTTCTTC.

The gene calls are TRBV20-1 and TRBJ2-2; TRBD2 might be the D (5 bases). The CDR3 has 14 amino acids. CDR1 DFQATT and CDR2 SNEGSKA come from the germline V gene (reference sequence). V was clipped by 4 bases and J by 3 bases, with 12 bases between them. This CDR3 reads CSANLRADTGELFF. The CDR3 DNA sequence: TGCAGTGCTAATTTGCGGGCCGACACCGGGGAGCTGTTTTTT.

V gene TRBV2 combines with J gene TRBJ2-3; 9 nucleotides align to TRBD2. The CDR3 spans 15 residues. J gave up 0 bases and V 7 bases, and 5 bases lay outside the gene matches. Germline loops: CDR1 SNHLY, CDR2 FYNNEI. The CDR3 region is CASTELAGSTDTQYF. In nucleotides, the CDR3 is TGTGCCAGCACCGAGCTAGCGGGAAGCACAGATACGCAGTATTTT.

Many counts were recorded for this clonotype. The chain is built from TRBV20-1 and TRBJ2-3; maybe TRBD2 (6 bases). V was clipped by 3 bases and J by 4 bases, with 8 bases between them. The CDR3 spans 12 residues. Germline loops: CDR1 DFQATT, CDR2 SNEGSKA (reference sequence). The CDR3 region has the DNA TGCAGTGCTAGCGGAGGGGCAGATACGCAGTATTTT. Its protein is CSASGGADTQYF.